These 14 T cell receptor beta chains came from one sample sequenced in a study of T cells expressing NK-cell markers. Reprocessing the 5' RACE reads, TCRdb reports a single entry for every CDR3 protein and omits DNA. The table lists 500,000 to 700,000 distinct CDR3 sequences. What was sequenced was blood T cells: a sorted CD56 or NKG2C T cell subset, CD4+ or CD8+ T cells, or bulk PBMC T cells (not recorded which). The receptors stem from a man between 18 and 29 years old in good health.

The CDR3 sequence: CASSPRDRPSTDTQYF. The J gene is TRBJ2-3, the V gene TRBV12-3 or TRBV12-4; TCRdb designates TRBD1, a call that cannot be tested without DNA. The CDR3 has 16 amino acids.

The chain has TRBV5-4 and TRBJ1-4; TCRdb selects TRBD1, and the lack of DNA leaves this call unchecked. The CDR3 loop spans 15 amino acids. Germline V CDR1 and CDR2: SGHNT, YYREEE (reference sequence). The CDR3 spells CASSLLTGGREKLFF.

This chain connects TRBV11-2 to TRBJ2-3; the TCRdb D gene call, TRBD1, has no DNA to confirm it. CDR3 length: 15 residues. Germline CDR1 SGHAT, CDR2 FQNNGV. CDR3 region: CASSYPQGGTDTQYF.

The rearrangement uses TRBV6-5 and TRBJ1-2; the D call of TRBD1 rests on TCRdb alone, since no DNA is present to check it. Germline lookup yields CDR1 MNHEY and CDR2 SVGAGI. This CDR3 has 15 amino acids. This CDR3 reads CASSLAGTGVDGYTF.

The chain uses TRBV20-1 and TRBJ2-7; the D call of TRBD1 rests on TCRdb alone, since no DNA is present to check it. CDR1 is DFQATT, CDR2 SNEGSKA, per germline (reference sequence). This CDR3 comprises 13 residues. CDR3 protein: CSSPRGRTTEQYF.

V gene TRBV28 combines with J gene TRBJ2-1; checking the TCRdb D call of TRBD1 is not possible without DNA. The CDR3 length is 15 residues. CDR1 and CDR2 (germline): MDHEN, SYDVKM. The CDR3 protein is CAIHEGTVFGNEQFF. The variable domain in full, with the rest retrieved from reference TRBV28 and TRBJ2-1, is DVKVTQSSRYLVKRTGEKVFLECVQDMDHENMFWYRQDPGLGLRLIYFSYDVKMKEKGDIPEGYSVSREKKERFSLILESASTNQTSMYLCAIHEGTVFGNEQFFGPGTRLTVL.

The J gene is TRBJ1-2, the V gene TRBV4-1; TCRdb returns TRBD1, unconfirmable since there is no DNA. Germline V gene data show CDR1 as MGHRA and CDR2 as YSYEKL. The CDR3 sequence is 14 residues long. CDR3 residues: CASSAGTGRYGYTF.

This chain connects TRBV10-3 to TRBJ1-5; TCRdb's D gene call, TRBD1, goes unchecked for lack of DNA. The CDR3 sequence is 16 residues long. The germline V gene encodes CDR1 ENHRY and CDR2 SYGVKD. The CDR3 loop reads CAISPIGTGSNQPQHF.

The chain employs TRBV5-6 and TRBJ2-5; the TCRdb D gene call, TRBD2, has no DNA to confirm it. CDR3 size: 14 residues. Germline V gene lookup returns CDR1 SGHDT and CDR2 YYEEEE. The CDR3 spells CASRTSGSSETQYF.

The chain uses TRBV15 and TRBJ1-2; TCRdb selects TRBD1, and the lack of DNA leaves this call unchecked. Germline lookup yields CDR1 LNHNV and CDR2 YYDKDF (reference sequence). This CDR3 spans 16 amino acids. The CDR3 here is CATSRGPSGQTYGYTF.

This sequence joins TRBV6-2 or TRBV6-3 and TRBJ2-1; TCRdb returns TRBD2, unconfirmable since there is no DNA. The germline V gene has CDR1 MNHEY and CDR2 SVGEGT. The CDR3 has 15 residues. The CDR3 is CASSYQREGSNEQFF.

V gene TRBV6-1 combines with J gene TRBJ1-5. The CDR3 has 15 residues. CDR1 is MNHNS and CDR2 is SASEGT in the germline V gene. The CDR3 spells CASSLMLGSDQPQHF.

The rearrangement links TRBV9 to TRBJ2-7; as DNA is missing, the TRBD1 call by TCRdb cannot be tested. Looked up from germline, CDR1 is SGDLS and CDR2 is YYNGEE. The CDR3 covers 16 residues. CDR3 sequence: CASSIYAGGGPYEQYF.

The rearrangement joins TRBV6-1 to TRBJ2-5; as DNA is missing, the TRBD2 call by TCRdb cannot be tested. This CDR3 spans 15 amino acids. From germline, CDR1 is MNHNS and CDR2 SASEGT. CDR3 sequence reads: CASEGGSGRSETQYF.